Each of the 8 T cell receptor delta chains below was sequenced from the same sample in a study of γδ T cells in repeated Plasmodium falciparum infection. Gammadelta T cells were flow-sorted from PBMC into Vgamma9/Vdelta2+ and Vdelta2-negative populations for bulk analysis. TCRdb redid clone calling on the multiplex PCR reads using CATT. This table holds 93,000 or so delta-chain clones, over 0.75% found once. Source material: gamma-delta T cells from blood. The origin of the receptors is a pool of human donors (malaria-infected and uninfected, not separated).

This clone was seen repeatedly, ten times or more. The TCRdb protein comes from a much larger clone and disagrees with this DNA's translation at residue 11, likely due to a read error; the protein given here is derived from the DNA. This chain connects TRDV2 to TRDJ1; D remains unclear. The CDR3 totals 20 residues. The V end lost 0 bases, the J end lost 4 bases, and 29 bases lay between the germline ends. Germline CDR1 GEAIGNYY, CDR2 EKD. The CDR3 region is CACDTILASPRNYYGDKLIF. The CDR3 DNA is TGTGCCTGTGACACCATCCTGGCCAGCCCCCGAAACTACTACGGCGATAAACTCATCTTT.

This clone has at least ten counts. The chain links TRDV1 to TRDJ1; TRDD2 matches at 8 bases. CDR1 is TSWWSYY and CDR2 is QGS in the germline V gene. V lost 3 bases to trimming and J lost 0 bases; unmatched junction nucleotides: 18. This CDR3 contains 20 residues. Here the CDR3 reads CALGELFLHTVGGYTDKLIF. The CDR3 DNA reads as TGTGCTCTTGGGGAGCTCTTCCTACACACCGTGGGGGGGTACACCGATAAACTCATCTTT.

The table lists this clone with a few counts. TCRdb pairs this DNA with a much larger clone's protein that differs at residue 14, likely a read error; the protein shown was translated from the DNA. The CDR3 spells CACDTRYSYTDKLTF. The CDR3 coding sequence is TGTGCCTGTGACACACGCTACTCGTACACCGATAAACTCACCTTT. J is TRDJ1 and V is TRDV2; D not resolved. Germline V CDR1 and CDR2: GEAIGNYY, EKD. This CDR3 spans 15 amino acids.

This clone was picked up many times. Translating this DNA gives a protein that differs at residue 6 from the TCRdb one, which belongs to a much larger clone; a read error is likely, and the protein shown is this translation. This rearrangement joins TRDV2 to TRDJ1, with 10 bases fitting TRDD3. In the absence of a J gene in TCRdb, the DNA was matched to germline to assign it here. V lost 0 bases to trimming and J lost 0 bases; unmatched junction nucleotides: 18. Germline V gene data show CDR1 as GEAIGNYY and CDR2 as EKD. The CDR3 consists of 21 residues. CDR3 sequence (DNA): TGTGCCTGTGACACCGTCCTCGTCGGGGGATACGCGATGGAGTACACCGATAAACTCATCTTT. Residues: CACDTVLVGGYAMEYTDKLIF.

This clone was found a few times. TCRdb assigns this DNA the protein of a much larger clone, which departs from its translation at residue 14; this likely reflects a read error, and the protein shown comes from translating the DNA. The rearrangement links TRDV2 to TRDJ1; 8 bases map to TRDD3. Matching the DNA to germline supplied the J gene, which TCRdb does not give. This CDR3 region has 19 residues. V lost 3 bases to trimming and J lost 3 bases; unmatched junction nucleotides: 20. Per the germline V gene, CDR1 is GEAIGNYY and CDR2 is EKD. The CDR3 DNA reads TGTGCCTGTGACCGGAAGAGATTGTACTGGGGGTTGTACGCCGATAAACTCATCTTT. Protein: CACDRKRLYWGLYADKLIF.

Only a few counts were recorded for this clone. A single base is all that separates this from a far larger clone, so a read error is likely. Other DNA sequences within the sample encode an identical CDR3. The chain couples TRDV3 to TRDJ1; 8 bases map to TRDD2. The germline V gene has CDR1 TVYSNPD and CDR2 GDNSRS (reference sequence). This CDR3 contains 18 residues. Trimming removed 2 bases from V and 2 bases from J; junction bases left unmatched: 19. The CDR3 DNA reads as TGTGCCTTTGATCTTCCTACGGGAGGATTGACAGGGACCGATAAACTCATCTTT. It is translated as CAFDLPTGGLTGTDKLIF.

Ten or more counts support this clone. TCRdb has a much larger clone's protein, which differs at residue 9 from the translation of this DNA, likely because of a read error; what is shown is the protein translated from the DNA. The chain recombines TRDV1 with TRDJ1, with no clear D. Here the J gene came from matching the DNA to germline, since TCRdb omits it. CDR3 size: 16 residues. Deletions cut 8 bases from V and 3 bases from J, with 22 bases between. CDR1 and CDR2 (germline): TSWWSYY, QGS. CDR3 DNA: TGTGCTCTTCTGACCGCAACAAGGGGTTCGGCCGATAAACTCATCTTT. This encodes CALLTATRGSADKLIF.

This clone was counted between two and nine times. TCRdb's entry gives the protein of a much larger clone, which mismatches this DNA's translation at residue 15, likely from a read error; the protein reported here is translated from the DNA. CDR3 region: CACDTQLRLFKGMGANKLIF. The CDR3 nucleotides are TGTGCCTGTGATACGCAGCTCCGCCTATTCAAGGGGATGGGGGCAAATAAACTCATCTTT. The chain combines TRDV2 with TRDJ1; tentative D call: TRDD3 (6 bases). Here the J gene came from matching the DNA to germline, since TCRdb omits it. Germline-derived CDR1 and CDR2 are GEAIGNYY and EKD. This CDR3 region has 20 residues. V was shortened by 4 bases and J by 6 bases, with 35 bases between the two germline ends.